Below, 7 T cell receptor beta chains from the same sample are listed, as sequenced in a study of OX40 agonist ivuxolimab in advanced cancers. Sequencing used immunoSEQ multiplex PCR; TCRdb keeps in-frame clones, though not all of them. Of about 83,000 clones in the sample, about nine tenths were seen once. This material consisted of CD4+ or CD8+ T cells sorted from blood, taken in a trial of the OX40 agonist ivuxolimab. These receptor sequences come from an adult with an advanced solid tumor such as melanoma, head and neck, liver or kidney cancer.

This clone was observed once. The V and J genes are TRBV19 and TRBJ1-3; 9 nucleotides match TRBD1. Germline values: CDR1 LNHDA, CDR2 SQIVND (reference sequence). There are 16 residues in the CDR3. V was clipped by 4 bases and J by 0 bases; unmatched bases: 4. The CDR3 DNA sequence: TGTGCCAGTAGTAGGACAGGGGCGTACTCTGGAAACACCATATATTTT. This codes for CASSRTGAYSGNTIYF.

The chain links TRBV28 to TRBJ1-5; TRBD1 agrees at 9 bases. V shed 6 bases, J shed 6 bases, and the junction held 12 bases outside the gene matches. CDR1 and CDR2 from the germline V gene are MDHEN and SYDVKM. The CDR3 runs 16 residues. CDR3 in DNA: TGTGCCAGCAGAACCTCGACAGGGGGTTGGGGTCAGCCCCAGCATTTT. Translating gives CASRTSTGGWGQPQHF.

The genes are TRBV29-1 and TRBJ2-5; either TRBD1 or TRBD2 may supply D (5 bases each). The CDR3 loop spans 11 amino acids. Germline CDR1 and CDR2: SQVTM and ANQGSEA. Between the trimmed V and J ends, which lost 8 bases and 4 bases, there was a span of 11 bases. The CDR3 reads CSFYGGETQYF. CDR3 nucleotide sequence: TGCAGCTTCTATGGGGGAGAGACCCAGTACTTC.

The chain uses TRBV7-9 and TRBJ1-4; perhaps TRBD1 as D (6 bases). V lost 6 bases to trimming and J lost 5 bases, with 10 bases between them. This CDR3 has 13 amino acids. In germline, CDR1 is SEHNR, CDR2 FQNEAQ (reference sequence). CDR3 region: CASRKQGNEKLFF. CDR3 sequence (DNA): TGTGCCAGCAGGAAACAGGGAAATGAAAAACTGTTTTTT. The complete variable domain, with remaining parts taken from reference TRBV7-9 and TRBJ1-4, reads DTGVSQNPRHKITKRGQNVTFRCDPISEHNRLYWYRQTLGQGPEFLTYFQNEAQLEKSRLLSDRFSAERPKGSFSTLEIQRTEQGDSAMYLCASRKQGNEKLFFGSGTQLSVL.

The chain recombines TRBV4-1 with TRBJ2-1; TRBD2 matches at 15 bases. V lost 4 bases, J lost 2 bases, and 3 bases stayed unmatched. The CDR3 loop spans 17 amino acids. CDR1 and CDR2 from the germline V gene are MGHRA and YSYEKL. CDR3 sequence: CASSLGLAGGTYNEQFF. CDR3 in DNA: TGCGCCAGCAGCCTGGGACTAGCGGGAGGCACCTACAATGAGCAGTTCTTC.

The chain uses TRBV4-1 and TRBJ1-4, with D tentatively TRBD1 (6 bases). CDR1 and CDR2 (germline): MGHRA, YSYEKL. This CDR3 contains 17 residues. V gave up 3 bases and J gave up 1 base, with 15 bases separating them. Here the CDR3 DNA reads TGCGCCAGCAGCCAGCTTGGGACAAGAGGAACTAATGAAAAACTGTTTTTT. Its translation: CASSQLGTRGTNEKLFF.

This chain uses TRBV7-2 with TRBJ1-1; TRBD1 is a possible D gene (5 bases). The CDR3 loop spans 13 amino acids. Trimming took 1 base from V and 4 from J, leaving 7 bases between them. CDR1 is SGHTA and CDR2 is FQGNSA in the germline V gene. CDR3 nucleotide sequence: TGTGCCAGCAGCTTAGGACAGCTCACTGAAGCTTTCTTT. It yields the protein CASSLGQLTEAFF.